Included here is one TCR beta chain sequence, with context. The data stem from a study of blood T cell repertoires in COVID-19. Study information: Whether acute or convalescent, the COVID-19 samples came from the United States, Italy and Spain. Sources were T cells, B-cell-depleted T cells, or PBMCs; the material itself was cDNA or gDNA.

Original methodology: Researchers report that nucleated cell counts were estimated from reference gene primer amplification. Assay used: immunoSEQ multiplex PCR; TCRdb lists only in-frame clones, some missing. That table is the source of V, J and clone size, and D and trimming were worked out from the DNA. The sample includes about 180,000 clones, roughly four fifths seen only once; the top ten take under 10%. Patients from Seattle were sampled longitudinally, starting during active infection. Germline CDR1 MDHEN, CDR2 SYDVKM. Trimming took 3 bases from V and 0 from J, leaving 15 bases between them. CDR3 length: 17 residues.

The sequence came from a woman between 65 and 79 years old with COVID-19, enrolled during active disease. This chain connects TRBV28 to TRBJ2-4; possibly TRBD1 for D (6 bases). Material: peripheral blood. The CDR3 DNA reads as TGTGCCAGCAGTTTTCCCGGACAGAGCTTAGCCAAAAACATTCAGTACTTC. Protein: CASSFPGQSLAKNIQYF.